The T cell receptor beta chain under discussion was sequenced for a study of T cell repertoires in cytomegalovirus infection. At the level of the study: Public signatures in TCR beta pointed to CMV infection and matching HLA type.

MiXCR, applied by TCRdb to the reads, yields one record per CDR3 protein. The sample consists of about 180,000 distinct CDR3 sequences, approximately 15% of them appearing once. Germline assignment: CDR1 SGHTA and CDR2 FQGNSA. Losses at the gene ends were 5 bases for V and 0 bases for J; bases not matched to a gene: 7. There are 17 residues in the CDR3. This clonotype was counted at least ten times. Its cognate antigen is unknown. Whole-study results and caveats: Predominance within the ex vivo response was attributable to HLA-C-restricted CMV-specific TCR beta clonotypes. Of the TCR beta families, the public ones yielded a cumulative frequency that identified carriers of CMV plus the relevant HLA.

This clonotype originated in a human donor in good health (CMV status not recorded). Some clones in this sample may be carry-over from other donors' samples. The rearrangement links TRBV7-2 to TRBJ2-6; TRBD1 agrees at 7 bases. The sample was PBMCs. The CDR3 region has the DNA TGTGCCAGCAGCCCGGACAGGCCCTCCTCTGGGGCCAACGTCCTGACTTTC. Protein: CASSPDRPSSGANVLTF.